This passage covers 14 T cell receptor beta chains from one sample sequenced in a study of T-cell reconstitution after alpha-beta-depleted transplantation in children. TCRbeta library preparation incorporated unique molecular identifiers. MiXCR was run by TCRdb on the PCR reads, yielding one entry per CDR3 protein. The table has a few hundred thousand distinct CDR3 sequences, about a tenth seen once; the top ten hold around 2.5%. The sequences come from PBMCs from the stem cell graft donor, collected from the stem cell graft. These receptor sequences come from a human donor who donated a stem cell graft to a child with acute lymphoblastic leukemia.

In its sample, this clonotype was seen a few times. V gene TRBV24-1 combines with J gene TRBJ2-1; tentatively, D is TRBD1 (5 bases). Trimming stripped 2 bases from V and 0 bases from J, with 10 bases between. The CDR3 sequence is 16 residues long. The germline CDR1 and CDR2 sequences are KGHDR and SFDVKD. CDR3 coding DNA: TGTGCCACCAGTGATTCAGGGCCGAGCTCCTACAATGAGCAGTTCTTC. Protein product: CATSDSGPSSYNEQFF.

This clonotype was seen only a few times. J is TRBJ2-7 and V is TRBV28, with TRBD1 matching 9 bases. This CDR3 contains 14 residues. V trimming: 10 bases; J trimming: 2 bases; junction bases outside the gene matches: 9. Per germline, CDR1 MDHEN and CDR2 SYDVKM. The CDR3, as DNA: TGTGCCACCAGGGGTGGGACAGGGCCCTACGAGCAGTACTTC. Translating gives CATRGGTGPYEQYF.

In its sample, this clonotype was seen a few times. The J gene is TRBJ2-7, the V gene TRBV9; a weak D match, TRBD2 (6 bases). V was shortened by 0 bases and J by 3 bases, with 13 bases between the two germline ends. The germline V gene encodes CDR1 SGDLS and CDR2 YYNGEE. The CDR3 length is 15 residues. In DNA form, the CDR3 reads TGTGCCAGCAGCGTAGACCAGGGACTTTTCTACGAGCAGTACTTC. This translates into CASSVDQGLFYEQYF.

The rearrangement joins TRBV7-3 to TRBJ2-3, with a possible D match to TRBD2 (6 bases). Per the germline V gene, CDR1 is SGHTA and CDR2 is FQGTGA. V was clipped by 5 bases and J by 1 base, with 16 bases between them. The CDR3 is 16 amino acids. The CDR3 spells CASSQAWEAGTDTQYF. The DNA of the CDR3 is TGTGCCAGCAGCCAGGCGTGGGAGGCAGGCACAGATACGCAGTATTTT.

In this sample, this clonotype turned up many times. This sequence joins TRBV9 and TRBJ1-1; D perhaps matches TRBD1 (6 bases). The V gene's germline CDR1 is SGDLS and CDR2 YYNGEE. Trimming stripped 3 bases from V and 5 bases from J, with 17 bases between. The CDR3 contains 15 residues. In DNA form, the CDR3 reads TGTGCCAGCAGCGACGGGACAAGGGGATGGACTGAAGCTTTCTTT. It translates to CASSDGTRGWTEAFF.

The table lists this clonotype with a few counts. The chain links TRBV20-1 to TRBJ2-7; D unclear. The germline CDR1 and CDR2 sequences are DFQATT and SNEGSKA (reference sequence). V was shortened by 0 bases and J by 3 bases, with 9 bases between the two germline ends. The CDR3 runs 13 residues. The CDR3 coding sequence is TGCAGTGCTAGAGACTCTAGAGTCTACGAGCAGTACTTC. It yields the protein CSARDSRVYEQYF.

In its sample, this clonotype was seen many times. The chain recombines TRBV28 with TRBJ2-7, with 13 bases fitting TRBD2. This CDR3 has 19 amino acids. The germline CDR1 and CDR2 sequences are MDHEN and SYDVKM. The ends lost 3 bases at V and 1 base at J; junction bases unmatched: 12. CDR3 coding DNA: TGTGCCAGCAGTTTCGCCGGGACATGGACTAGCGGGAGTTCCTACGAGCAGTACTTC. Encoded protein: CASSFAGTWTSGSSYEQYF. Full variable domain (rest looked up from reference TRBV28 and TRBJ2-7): DVKVTQSSRYLVKRTGEKVFLECVQDMDHENMFWYRQDPGLGLRLIYFSYDVKMKEKGDIPEGYSVSREKKERFSLILESASTNQTSMYLCASSFAGTWTSGSSYEQYFGPGTRLTVT.

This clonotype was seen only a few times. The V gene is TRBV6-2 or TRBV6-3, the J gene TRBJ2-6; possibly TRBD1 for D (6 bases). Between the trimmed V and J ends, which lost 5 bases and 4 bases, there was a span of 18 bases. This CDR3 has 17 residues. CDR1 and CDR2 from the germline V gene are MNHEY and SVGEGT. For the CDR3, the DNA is TGTGCCAGCAGTGGGGACAACATTTTATCCGGGGCCAACGTCCTGACTTTC. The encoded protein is CASSGDNILSGANVLTF.

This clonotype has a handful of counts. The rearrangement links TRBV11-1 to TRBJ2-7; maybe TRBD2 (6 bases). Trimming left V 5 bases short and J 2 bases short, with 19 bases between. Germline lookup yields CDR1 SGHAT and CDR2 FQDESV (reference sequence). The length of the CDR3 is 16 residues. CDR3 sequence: CASSGGLAGPTYEQYF. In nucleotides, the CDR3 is TGTGCCAGCAGCGGGGGTTTGGCGGGGCCTACCTACGAGCAGTACTTC.

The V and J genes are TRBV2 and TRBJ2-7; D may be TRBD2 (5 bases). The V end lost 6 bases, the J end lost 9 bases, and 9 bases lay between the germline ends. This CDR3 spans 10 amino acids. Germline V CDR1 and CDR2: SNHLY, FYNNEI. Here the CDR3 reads CASRSGGQYF. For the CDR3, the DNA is TGTGCCAGCAGATCTGGAGGGCAGTACTTC.

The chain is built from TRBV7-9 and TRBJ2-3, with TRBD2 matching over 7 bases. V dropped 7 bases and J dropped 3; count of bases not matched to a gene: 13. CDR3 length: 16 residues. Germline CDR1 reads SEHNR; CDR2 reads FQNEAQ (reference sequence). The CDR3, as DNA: TGTGCCAGCACCCTCCTGAGCGGGATTGGGACAGATACGCAGTATTTT. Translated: CASTLLSGIGTDTQYF.

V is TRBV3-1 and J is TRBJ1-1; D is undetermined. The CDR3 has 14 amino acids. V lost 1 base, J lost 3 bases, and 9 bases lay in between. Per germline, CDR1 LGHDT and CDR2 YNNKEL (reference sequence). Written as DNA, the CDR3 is TGTGCCAGCAGCCAAGTACGGTCGGACACTGAAGCTTTCTTT. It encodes CASSQVRSDTEAFF. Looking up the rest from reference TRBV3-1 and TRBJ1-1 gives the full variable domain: DTAVSQTPKYLVTQMGNDKSIKCEQNLGHDTMYWYKQDSKKFLKIMFSYNNKELIINETVPNRFSPKSPDKAHLNLHINSLELGDSAVYFCASSQVRSDTEAFFGQGTRLTVV.

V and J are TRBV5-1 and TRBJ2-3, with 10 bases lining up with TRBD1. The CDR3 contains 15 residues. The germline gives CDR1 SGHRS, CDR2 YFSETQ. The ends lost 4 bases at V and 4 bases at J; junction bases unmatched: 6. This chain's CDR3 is CASSLGTGESDTQYF. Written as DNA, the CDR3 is TGCGCCAGCAGCCTAGGGACAGGGGAGTCAGATACGCAGTATTTT.

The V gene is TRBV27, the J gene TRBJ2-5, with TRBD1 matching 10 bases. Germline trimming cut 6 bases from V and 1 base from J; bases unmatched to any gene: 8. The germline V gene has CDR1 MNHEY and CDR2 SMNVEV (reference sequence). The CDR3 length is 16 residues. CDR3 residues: CASSVGTGEIQETQYF. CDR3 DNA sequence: TGTGCCAGCAGCGTCGGGACAGGGGAAATCCAAGAGACCCAGTACTTC.